The T cell receptor beta chain under discussion was sequenced for a study of control samples from healthy donors and cancer patients. TCRdb's copy holds only in-frame clones and misses some; the assay was immunoSEQ multiplex PCR. Of about 150,000 clones listed, about 90% were seen once; the top ten hold 0.68%. CDR1 LGHNA and CDR2 YSLEER come from the germline V gene. The V gene lost 0 bases and the J gene lost 4 bases, with 19 bases spanning the gap. The CDR3 sequence is 17 residues long. J is TRBJ2-7 and V is TRBV4-3; TRBD2 might be the D (6 bases). Sequencing was performed on blood. This TCR was recovered from a woman aged 30 to 39 in good health. Here the CDR3 reads CASSQDLGGKVGYEQYF. CDR3 bases: TGCGCCAGCAGCCAAGATTTGGGCGGGAAGGTAGGGTACGAGCAGTACTTC.